This T cell receptor (beta chain) was profiled in a study of shared clonotypes between healthy human individuals. The overall study: The donor pool was made up of a couple of women and three men aged 18 to 49.

In its sample, this clone was seen once. The antigen remains unidentified. The CDR3 loop spans 12 amino acids. Findings and limits, study-wide: In general, naive subsets displayed greater estimated richness than memory subsets did.

Assay used: immunoSEQ multiplex PCR; TCRdb lists only in-frame clones, some missing. The profile shows roughly 1,600,000 clones, about 98.5% of them singletons. The chain uses TRBV12-1 and TRBJ2-7; the table's TRBD1 call for D was not verified on the DNA. TRBV12-1 is shown as a pseudogene. Material for sequencing was naive CD4+ T cells sorted from blood. The subset: CD45RA+ positively selected. This TCR was sampled from a young man in good health. CDR3 in amino acids: CACGTAACEQYF. In DNA form, the CDR3 reads TGTGCCTGCGGGACAGCGGCATGCGAGCAGTACTTC.